This is a list of T cell receptor beta chains from one sample in a study of blood T cell repertoires in COVID-19. Data came from immunoSEQ multiplex PCR; TCRdb stores just in-frame clones and leaves some out. The sample has 150,000 to 180,000 clones, roughly 84% seen once. Sequenced sample: peripheral blood. These receptors were taken from a woman in her forties or fifties with acute or convalescent COVID-19. CDR3s include the opening cysteine and the closing phenylalanine or tryptophan. Fields, in order: J gene, V gene, D gene, CDR3 protein. A D gene is named only where the DNA matches it firmly.

>TRBJ2-7|TRBV27|TRBD2
CASSLRGGYEQYF
>TRBJ1-6|TRBV11-1|.
CASSSSVQPKTPLHF
>TRBJ1-3|TRBV18|.
CASSPQPPGTGNTIYF
>TRBJ2-7|TRBV5-6|.
CASSLYSTPTNF
>TRBJ1-2|TRBV11-2|TRBD1
CASSNNRGGYTF
>TRBJ2-7|TRBV7-2|TRBD2
CASSPRGGTSFEQYF
>TRBJ1-2|TRBV29-1|TRBD1
CSVESRGLLSYTF
>TRBJ1-4|TRBV14|.
CASSQDRHEKLFF
>TRBJ1-4|TRBV9|.
CASSSTPGGGDEKLFF
>TRBJ2-4|TRBV4-3|.
CASSQDVPDRRQYENIQYF
>TRBJ1-2|TRBV10-3|.
CAIRDSSGSLYGYTF
>TRBJ1-2|TRBV5-3|.
CARSLWFYSYHYGYTF
>TRBJ1-2|TRBV27|TRBD1
CASSSGQGSSYGYTF
>TRBJ2-1|TRBV6-1|TRBD2
CASSKAGVYNEQFF
>TRBJ2-7|TRBV5-1|.
CASSPVPGTYEQYF
>TRBJ2-3|TRBV4-3|.
CASSQGRTNTDTQYF
>TRBJ2-1|TRBV9|.
CASSPPPGDYNEQFF
>TRBJ2-7|TRBV7-8|.
CASSLGGRAASSYEQYF
>TRBJ2-1|TRBV18|.
CASSPADEQFF
>TRBJ2-7|TRBV3-1/TRBV3-2|.
CASSPLGGTAYEQYF
>TRBJ1-3|TRBV18|.
CASSPGVRGNTIYF
>TRBJ1-1|TRBV4-1|.
CASSQDEGIPNTEAFF
>TRBJ1-6|TRBV2|.
CASSEEAGKNSPLHF
>TRBJ1-4|TRBV5-1|TRBD1
CASSGQGRPEEKLFF
>TRBJ2-1|TRBV9|TRBD2
CASSVGGSVGRASDEQFF
>TRBJ1-1|TRBV2|.
CASSDGPLGGTEAFF
>TRBJ2-3|TRBV15|TRBD1
CATSRASGGSTDTQYF
>TRBJ2-7|TRBV9|TRBD1
CASSPSGQASYEQYF
>TRBJ1-2|TRBV2|.
CASNPGFDNYGYTF
>TRBJ1-1|TRBV6-2/TRBV6-3|.
CASSYGVGGAEAFF
>TRBJ2-3|TRBV5-1|TRBD2
CASSLQTSGRSDTQYF
>TRBJ1-4|TRBV2|.
CASEAGTPNEKLFF
>TRBJ1-2|TRBV14|.
CASSQVPGLNSYTF
>TRBJ2-1|TRBV11-1|.
CASSSELRGNEQFF
>TRBJ1-1|TRBV11-2|TRBD1
CASSIRTGTGTEAFF
>TRBJ1-6|TRBV28|.
CGITSYNSPLHF
>TRBJ2-7|TRBV11-3|TRBD1
CASSLGQGARHEQYF
>TRBJ2-1|TRBV28|TRBD2
CASSVAFGLAGLYNEQFF
>TRBJ2-7|TRBV7-9|TRBD1
CASSRGTGEEQYF
>TRBJ1-6|TRBV6-5|.
CASSSISSPLHF
>TRBJ1-2|TRBV18|TRBD1
CASSPGQGNGYTF
>TRBJ1-1|TRBV11-1|.
CASSFRTAYLEAFF
>TRBJ2-2|TRBV7-6|.
CASSLVQGSGELFF
>TRBJ2-7|TRBV3-1/TRBV3-2|.
CASSLRQASGEQYF
>TRBJ1-1|TRBV3-1/TRBV3-2|.
CASSQNGGAAFF